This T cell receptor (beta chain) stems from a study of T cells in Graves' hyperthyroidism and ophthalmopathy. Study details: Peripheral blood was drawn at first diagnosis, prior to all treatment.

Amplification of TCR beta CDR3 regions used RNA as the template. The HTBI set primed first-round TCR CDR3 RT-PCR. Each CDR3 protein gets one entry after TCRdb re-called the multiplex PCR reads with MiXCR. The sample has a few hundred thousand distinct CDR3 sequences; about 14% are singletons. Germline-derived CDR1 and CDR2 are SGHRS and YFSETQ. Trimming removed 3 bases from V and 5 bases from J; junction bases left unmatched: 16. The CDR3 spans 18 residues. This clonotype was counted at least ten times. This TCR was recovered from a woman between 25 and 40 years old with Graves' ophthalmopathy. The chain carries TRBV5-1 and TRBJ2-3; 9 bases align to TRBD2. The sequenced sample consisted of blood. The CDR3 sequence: CASSSLGLARRVGDTQYF. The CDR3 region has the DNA TGCGCCAGCAGCTCCCTAGGACTAGCGAGGAGGGTAGGAGATACGCAGTATTTT. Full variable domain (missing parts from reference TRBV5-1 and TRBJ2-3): KAGVTQTPRYLIKTRGQQVTLSCSPISGHRSVSWYQQTPGQGLQFLFEYFSETQRNKGNFPGRFSGRQFSNSRSEMNVSTLELGDSALYLCASSSLGLARRVGDTQYFGPGTRLTVL.